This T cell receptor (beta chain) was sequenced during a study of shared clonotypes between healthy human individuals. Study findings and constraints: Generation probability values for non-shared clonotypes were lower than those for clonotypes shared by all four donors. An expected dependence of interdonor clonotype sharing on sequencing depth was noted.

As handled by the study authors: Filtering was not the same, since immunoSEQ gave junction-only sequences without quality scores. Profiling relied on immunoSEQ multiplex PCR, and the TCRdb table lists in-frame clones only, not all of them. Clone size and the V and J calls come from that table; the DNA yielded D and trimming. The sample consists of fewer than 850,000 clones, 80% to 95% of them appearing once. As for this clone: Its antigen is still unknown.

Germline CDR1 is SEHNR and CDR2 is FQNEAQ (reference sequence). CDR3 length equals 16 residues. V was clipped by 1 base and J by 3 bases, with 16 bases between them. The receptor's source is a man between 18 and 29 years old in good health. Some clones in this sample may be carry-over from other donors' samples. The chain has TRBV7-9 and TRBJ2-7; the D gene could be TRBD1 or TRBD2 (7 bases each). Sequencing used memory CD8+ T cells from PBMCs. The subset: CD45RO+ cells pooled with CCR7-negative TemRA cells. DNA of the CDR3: TGTGCCAGCAGCTTAGGAGGAGCGGGACAGAGCTACGAGCAGTACTTC. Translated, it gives CASSLGGAGQSYEQYF.